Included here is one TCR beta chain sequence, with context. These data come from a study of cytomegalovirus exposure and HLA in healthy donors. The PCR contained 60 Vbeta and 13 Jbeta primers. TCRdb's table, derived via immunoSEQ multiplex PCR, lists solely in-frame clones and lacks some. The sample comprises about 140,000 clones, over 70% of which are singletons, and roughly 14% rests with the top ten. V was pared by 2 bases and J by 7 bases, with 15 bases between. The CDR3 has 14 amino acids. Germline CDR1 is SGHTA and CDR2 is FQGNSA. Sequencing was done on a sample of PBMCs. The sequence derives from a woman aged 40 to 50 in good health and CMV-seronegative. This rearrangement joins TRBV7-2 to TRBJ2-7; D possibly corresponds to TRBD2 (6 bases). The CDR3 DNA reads TGTGCCAGCAGCTTACAACTAGCCCTTGTGGAGCAGTACTTC. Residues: CASSLQLALVEQYF.